Following are 14 T cell receptor beta chains from one sample sequenced in a study of untreated major depressive disorder. Here immunoSEQ multiplex PCR was the method, and the copy in TCRdb shows in-frame clones only, minus some. The table lists around 20,000 clones, around 92% of them singletons. Sequences were obtained from CD4+ T cells from PBMCs. The receptors shown here come from a woman aged 40 to 50 in good health.

The chain recombines TRBV7-8 with TRBJ1-2; D unclear. Germline CDR1 and CDR2: SGHVS and FQNEAQ. The V end lost 1 base, the J end lost 4 bases, and 7 bases lay between the germline ends. This CDR3 has 13 amino acids. The CDR3 protein is CASSLVEGYGYTF. The CDR3, as DNA: TGTGCCAGCAGCTTAGTGGAGGGCTATGGCTACACCTTC. Based on the CDR3 plus reference TRBV7-8 and TRBJ1-2, the full variable domain is GAGVSQSPRYKVAKRGQDVALRCDPISGHVSLFWYQQALGQGPEFLTYFQNEAQLDKSGLPSDRFFAERPEGSVSTLKIQRTQQEDSAVYLCASSLVEGYGYTFGSGTRLTVV.

The chain recombines TRBV6-5 with TRBJ2-5; TRBD2 agrees at 12 bases. The CDR3 spans 16 residues. Germline assignment: CDR1 MNHEY and CDR2 SVGAGI. Trimming removed 4 bases from V and 1 base from J; junction bases left unmatched: 4. The CDR3 reads CASSSLLAGGQETQYF. The CDR3 DNA is TGTGCCAGCAGTTCCTTACTAGCGGGGGGCCAAGAGACCCAGTACTTC.

The table lists this clone with a count of one. The gene calls are TRBV7-2 and TRBJ2-1; 8 bases match TRBD2. V lost 5 bases and J lost 4; bases outside the gene matches: 10. The germline V gene encodes CDR1 SGHTA and CDR2 FQGNSA. This CDR3 is built from 16 residues. CDR3 region: CASSQSRGGGYNEQFF. Here the CDR3 DNA reads TGTGCCAGCAGCCAGTCTAGGGGCGGGGGGTACAATGAGCAGTTCTTC.

This chain connects TRBV6-5 to TRBJ2-2; unclear D gene. The CDR3 sequence is 13 residues long. Germline CDR1 reads MNHEY; CDR2 reads SVGAGI. V shed 5 bases and J shed 7 bases, with 11 bases lying between them. The DNA of the CDR3 is TGTGCCAGCAGTAAAGTAGGCAGCGGGGAGCTGTTTTTT. Amino acid sequence: CASSKVGSGELFF.

The chain recombines TRBV28 with TRBJ2-3; D gene uncertain. V was clipped by 3 bases and J by 2 bases, with 12 bases between them. Germline CDR1 MDHEN, CDR2 SYDVKM. This CDR3 is built from 15 residues. The CDR3 DNA is TGTGCCAGCAGTTTTGTCAGCCCAGCCACAGATACGCAGTATTTT. This codes for CASSFVSPATDTQYF. Complete variable domain (other parts from reference TRBV28 and TRBJ2-3): DVKVTQSSRYLVKRTGEKVFLECVQDMDHENMFWYRQDPGLGLRLIYFSYDVKMKEKGDIPEGYSVSREKKERFSLILESASTNQTSMYLCASSFVSPATDTQYFGPGTRLTVL.

V usage is TRBV19 and J usage is TRBJ2-5; D unresolved. Trimming left V 4 bases short and J 5 bases short, with 14 bases between. CDR3 length equals 14 residues. Germline CDR1 is LNHDA and CDR2 is SQIVND (reference sequence). The CDR3 here is CASSTRVSGETQYF. CDR3 sequence (DNA): TGTGCCAGTAGTACTCGGGTCTCTGGGGAGACCCAGTACTTC.

The rearrangement uses TRBV6-1 and TRBJ2-3, with 11 positions matching TRBD1. Germline V gene data show CDR1 as MNHNS and CDR2 as SASEGT. There are 14 residues in the CDR3. The V segment lost 6 bases and the J segment 4 bases; nucleotides outside the gene matches: 3. CDR3 sequence reads: CASRRTGGADTQYF. Written as DNA, the CDR3 is TGTGCCAGCAGAAGGACAGGGGGCGCAGATACGCAGTATTTT.

This clone was detected only once. The genes are TRBV27 and TRBJ1-1; possible D gene TRBD1, 5 bases. This CDR3 spans 15 amino acids. Trimming took off 8 bases at V and 2 bases at J, with 18 bases between the two ends. CDR1 MNHEY and CDR2 SMNVEV come from the germline V gene (reference sequence). The DNA of the CDR3 is TGTGCCAGCGCGGTAAAGGGGAAGGGAAACACTGAAGCTTTCTTT. Encoded protein: CASAVKGKGNTEAFF.

The V and J genes are TRBV6-5 and TRBJ2-2, with 7 bases fitting TRBD2. V shed 0 bases, J shed 5 bases, and the junction held 6 bases outside the gene matches. Germline V gene data show CDR1 as MNHEY and CDR2 as SVGAGI. This CDR3 spans 16 amino acids. The DNA of the CDR3 is TGTGCCAGCAGTTACTCGGGAGGGGCGCGTACCGGGGAGCTGTTTTTT. This gives the protein CASSYSGGARTGELFF.

The V and J genes are TRBV9 and TRBJ1-4, with 8 bases lining up with TRBD1. The CDR3 is 17 amino acids. Germline V gene data show CDR1 as SGDLS and CDR2 as YYNGEE. The J segment lost 5 bases and the V segment lost 3 bases, leaving 12 bases of the junction unmatched. The CDR3 DNA reads as TGTGCCAGCAGCGCAGAGGACAGGGCCAGTCTGAATGAAAAACTGTTTTTT. Protein: CASSAEDRASLNEKLFF.

The chain has TRBV7-2 and TRBJ1-4; no firm D call. V was shortened by 4 bases and J by 7 bases, with 10 bases between the two germline ends. CDR3 size: 13 residues. Germline CDR1 is SGHTA and CDR2 is FQGNSA. CDR3 sequence (DNA): TGTGCCAGCAGCTCCGGATGGGCTGAAAAACTGTTTTTT. It translates to CASSSGWAEKLFF.

The gene calls are TRBV19 and TRBJ1-1, with a possible D match to TRBD1 (5 bases). Germline loops: CDR1 LNHDA, CDR2 SQIVND (reference sequence). The CDR3 is made up of 13 amino acids. V shed 9 bases and J shed 1 base, with 12 bases lying between them. CDR3 DNA sequence: TGTGCCAGCGCCCTAACAGGGAACACTGAAGCTTTCTTT. Translated: CASALTGNTEAFF.

The chain couples TRBV19 to TRBJ1-1; D is unresolved. The CDR3 is 13 amino acids. The germline V and J ends were trimmed by 1 base and 10 bases, with 13 bases remaining between them. Germline loops: CDR1 LNHDA, CDR2 SQIVND (reference sequence). The CDR3 DNA sequence: TGTGCCAGTAGTATAGGGGCCCAGAGAGGAGCTTTCTTT. Amino acid sequence: CASSIGAQRGAFF.

The V and J genes are TRBV5-1 and TRBJ2-4; TRBD1 aligns across 8 bases. V lost 4 bases and J lost 0; bases outside the gene matches: 15. Germline lookup yields CDR1 SGHRS and CDR2 YFSETQ. CDR3 length: 19 residues. In nucleotides, the CDR3 is TGCGCCAGCAGCCCCCAGACCAGTGCAGGGGGCCTAGCCAAAAACATTCAGTACTTC. Its protein product is CASSPQTSAGGLAKNIQYF.